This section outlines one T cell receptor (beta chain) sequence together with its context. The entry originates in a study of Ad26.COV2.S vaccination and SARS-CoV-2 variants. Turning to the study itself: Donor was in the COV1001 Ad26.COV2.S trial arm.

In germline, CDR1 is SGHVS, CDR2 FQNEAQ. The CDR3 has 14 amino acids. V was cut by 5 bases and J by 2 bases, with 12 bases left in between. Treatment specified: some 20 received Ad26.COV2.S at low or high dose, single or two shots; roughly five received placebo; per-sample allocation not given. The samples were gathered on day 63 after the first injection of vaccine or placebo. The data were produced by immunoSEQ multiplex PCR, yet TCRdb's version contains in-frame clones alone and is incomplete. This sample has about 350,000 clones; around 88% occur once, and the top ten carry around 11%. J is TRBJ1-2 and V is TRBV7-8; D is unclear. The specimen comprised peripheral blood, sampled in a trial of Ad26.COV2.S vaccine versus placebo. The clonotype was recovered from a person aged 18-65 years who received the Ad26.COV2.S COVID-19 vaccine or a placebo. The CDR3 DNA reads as TGTGCCAGCAGCCCTGGCGGGGAAAACTATGGCTACACCTTC. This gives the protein CASSPGGENYGYTF.